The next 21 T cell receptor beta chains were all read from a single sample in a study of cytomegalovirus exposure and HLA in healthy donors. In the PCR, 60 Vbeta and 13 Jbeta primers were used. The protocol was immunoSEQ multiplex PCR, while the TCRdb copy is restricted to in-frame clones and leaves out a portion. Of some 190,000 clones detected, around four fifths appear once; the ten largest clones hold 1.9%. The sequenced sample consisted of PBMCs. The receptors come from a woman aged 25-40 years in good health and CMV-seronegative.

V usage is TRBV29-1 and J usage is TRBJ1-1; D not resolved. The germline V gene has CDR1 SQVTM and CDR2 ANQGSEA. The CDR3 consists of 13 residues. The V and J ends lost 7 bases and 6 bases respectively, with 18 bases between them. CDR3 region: CSGGHGSIAEAFF. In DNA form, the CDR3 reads TGCAGCGGCGGTCATGGGAGTATCGCTGAAGCTTTCTTT.

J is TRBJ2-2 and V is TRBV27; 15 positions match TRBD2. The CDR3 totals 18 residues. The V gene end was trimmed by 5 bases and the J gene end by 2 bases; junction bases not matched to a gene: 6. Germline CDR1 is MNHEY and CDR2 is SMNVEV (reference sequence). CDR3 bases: TGTGCCAGCAGTGGTCGGACTAGCGGGGGGGCTAACACCGGGGAGCTGTTTTTT. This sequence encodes CASSGRTSGGANTGELFF.

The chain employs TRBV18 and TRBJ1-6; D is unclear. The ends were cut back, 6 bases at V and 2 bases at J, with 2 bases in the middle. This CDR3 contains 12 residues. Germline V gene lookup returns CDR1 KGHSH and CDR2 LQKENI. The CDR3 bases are TGTGCCAGCTCTACCTATAATTCACCCCTCCACTTT. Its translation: CASSTYNSPLHF.

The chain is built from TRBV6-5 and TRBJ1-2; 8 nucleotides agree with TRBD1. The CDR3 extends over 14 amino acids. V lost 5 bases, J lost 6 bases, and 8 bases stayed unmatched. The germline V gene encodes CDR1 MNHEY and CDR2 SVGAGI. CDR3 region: CASSQQGGNDGYTF. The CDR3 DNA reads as TGTGCCAGCAGTCAACAGGGGGGGAATGATGGCTACACCTTC.

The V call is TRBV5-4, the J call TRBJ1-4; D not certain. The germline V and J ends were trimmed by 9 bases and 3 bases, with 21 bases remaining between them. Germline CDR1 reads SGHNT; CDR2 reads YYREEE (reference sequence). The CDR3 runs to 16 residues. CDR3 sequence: CATGMGGKGSNEKLFF. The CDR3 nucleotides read TGTGCCACGGGGATGGGTGGTAAAGGGTCTAATGAAAAACTGTTTTTT.

The CDR3 is CASRLLAGGRLAQETQYF. In DNA form, the CDR3 reads TGTGCCAGCAGGTTACTAGCGGGGGGGCGTCTTGCCCAAGAGACCCAGTACTTC. The chain employs TRBV13 and TRBJ2-5; 13 bases are shared with TRBD2. With V trimmed by 6 bases and J by 1 base, 11 bases remained unmatched. CDR1 PRHDT and CDR2 FYEKMQ come from the germline V gene (reference sequence). This CDR3 spans 18 amino acids.

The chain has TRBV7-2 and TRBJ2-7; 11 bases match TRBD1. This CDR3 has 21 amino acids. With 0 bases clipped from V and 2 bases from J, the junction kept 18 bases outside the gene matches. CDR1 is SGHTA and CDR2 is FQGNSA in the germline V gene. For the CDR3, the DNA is TGTGCCAGCAGCTTAGCGGGCCCGGGACAGGGGGTAATGGGGCGGGCCTACGAGCAGTACTTC. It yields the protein CASSLAGPGQGVMGRAYEQYF.

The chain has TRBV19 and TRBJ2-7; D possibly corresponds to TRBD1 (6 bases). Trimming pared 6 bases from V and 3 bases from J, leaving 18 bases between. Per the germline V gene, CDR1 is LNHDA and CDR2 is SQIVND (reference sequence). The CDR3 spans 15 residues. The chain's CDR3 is CASRTAGTPNYEQYF. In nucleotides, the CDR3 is TGTGCCAGTAGAACCGCCGGGACACCGAACTACGAGCAGTACTTC.

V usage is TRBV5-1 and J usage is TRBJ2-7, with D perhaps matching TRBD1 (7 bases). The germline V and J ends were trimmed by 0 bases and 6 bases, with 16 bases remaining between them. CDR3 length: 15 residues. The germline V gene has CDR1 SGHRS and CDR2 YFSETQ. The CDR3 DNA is TGCGCCAGCAGCTTGGAAGGCAGGGGGGATGGCGAGCAGTACTTC. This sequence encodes CASSLEGRGDGEQYF.

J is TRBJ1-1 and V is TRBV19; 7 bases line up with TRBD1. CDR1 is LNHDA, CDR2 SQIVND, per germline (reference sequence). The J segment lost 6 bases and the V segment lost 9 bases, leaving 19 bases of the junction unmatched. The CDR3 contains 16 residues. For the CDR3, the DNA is TGTGCCAGCGCGAACTCAGGGGGAAATTTCGGCGCTGAAGCTTTCTTT. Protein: CASANSGGNFGAEAFF. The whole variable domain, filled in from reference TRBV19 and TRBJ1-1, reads DGGITQSPKYLFRKEGQNVTLSCEQNLNHDAMYWYRQDPGQGLRLIYYSQIVNDFQKGDIAEGYSVSREKKESFPLTVTSAQKNPTAFYLCASANSGGNFGAEAFFGQGTRLTVV.

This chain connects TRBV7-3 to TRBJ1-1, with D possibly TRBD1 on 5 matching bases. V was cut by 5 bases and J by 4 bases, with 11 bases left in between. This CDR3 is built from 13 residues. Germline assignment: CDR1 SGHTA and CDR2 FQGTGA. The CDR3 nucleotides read TGTGCCAGCAGCCATGGGGGGAGCACTGAAGCTTTCTTT. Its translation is CASSHGGSTEAFF.

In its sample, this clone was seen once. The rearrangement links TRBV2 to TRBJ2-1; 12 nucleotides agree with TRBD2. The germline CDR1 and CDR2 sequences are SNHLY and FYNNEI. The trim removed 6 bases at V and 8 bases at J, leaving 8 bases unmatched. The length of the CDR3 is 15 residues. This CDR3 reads CASRPLAGGSDEQFF. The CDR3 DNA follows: TGTGCCAGCAGACCACTAGCGGGGGGTTCCGATGAGCAGTTCTTC.

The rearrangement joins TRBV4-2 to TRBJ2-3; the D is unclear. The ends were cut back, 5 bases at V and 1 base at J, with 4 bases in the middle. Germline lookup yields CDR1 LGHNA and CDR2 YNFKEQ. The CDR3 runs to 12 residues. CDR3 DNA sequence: TGTGCCAGCAGCACAGGCACAGATACGCAGTATTTT. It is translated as CASSTGTDTQYF.

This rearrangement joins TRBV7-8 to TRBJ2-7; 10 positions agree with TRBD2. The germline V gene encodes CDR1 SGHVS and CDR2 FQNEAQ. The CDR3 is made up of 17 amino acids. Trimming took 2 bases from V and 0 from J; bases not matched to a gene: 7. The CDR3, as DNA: TGTGCCAGCAGCTTAACAAGCGGGGGGGCTAGCTCCTACGAGCAGTACTTC. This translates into CASSLTSGGASSYEQYF.

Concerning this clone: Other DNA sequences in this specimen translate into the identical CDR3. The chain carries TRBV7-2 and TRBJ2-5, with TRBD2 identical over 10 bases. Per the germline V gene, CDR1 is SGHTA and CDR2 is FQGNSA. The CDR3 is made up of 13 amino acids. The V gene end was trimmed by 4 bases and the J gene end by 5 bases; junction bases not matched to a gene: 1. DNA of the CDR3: TGTGCCAGCAGCTCGGGACTAGCGGAGACCCAGTACTTC. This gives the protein CASSSGLAETQYF.

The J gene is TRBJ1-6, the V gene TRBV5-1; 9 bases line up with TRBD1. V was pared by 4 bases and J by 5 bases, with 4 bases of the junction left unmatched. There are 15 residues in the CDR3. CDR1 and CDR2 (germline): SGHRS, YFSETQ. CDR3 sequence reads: CASSGDRANNSPLHF. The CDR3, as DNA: TGCGCCAGCAGCGGGGACAGGGCGAATAATTCACCCCTCCACTTT.

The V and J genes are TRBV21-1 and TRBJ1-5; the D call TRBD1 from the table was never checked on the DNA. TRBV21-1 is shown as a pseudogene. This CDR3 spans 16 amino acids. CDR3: CASSKYNRGCNQPQHF. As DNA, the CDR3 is TGTGCCAGCAGCAAATACAACAGGGGATGCAATCAGCCCCAGCATTTT.

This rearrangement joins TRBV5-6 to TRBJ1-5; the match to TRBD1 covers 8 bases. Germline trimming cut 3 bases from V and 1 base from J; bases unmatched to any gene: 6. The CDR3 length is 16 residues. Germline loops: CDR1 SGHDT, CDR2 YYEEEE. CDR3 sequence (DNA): TGTGCCAGCAGCTACCGGGGACAGGTGAGCAATCAGCCCCAGCATTTT. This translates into CASSYRGQVSNQPQHF.

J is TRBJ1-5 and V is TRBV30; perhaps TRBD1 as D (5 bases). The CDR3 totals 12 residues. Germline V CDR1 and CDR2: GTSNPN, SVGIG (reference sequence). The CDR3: CAQGRYNQPQHF. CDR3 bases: TGTGCTCAGGGCAGGTACAATCAGCCCCAGCATTTT.

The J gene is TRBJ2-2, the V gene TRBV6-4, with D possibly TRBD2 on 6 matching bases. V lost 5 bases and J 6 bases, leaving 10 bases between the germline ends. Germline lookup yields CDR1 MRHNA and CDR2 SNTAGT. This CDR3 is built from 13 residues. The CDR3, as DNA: TGTGCCAGCAGTCCGACTAGTTCCGGGGAGCTGTTTTTT. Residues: CASSPTSSGELFF.

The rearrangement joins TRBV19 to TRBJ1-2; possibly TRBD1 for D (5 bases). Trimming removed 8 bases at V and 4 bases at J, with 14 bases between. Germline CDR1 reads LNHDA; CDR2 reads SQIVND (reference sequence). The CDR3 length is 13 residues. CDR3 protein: CASSLGAAYGYTF. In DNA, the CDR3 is TGTGCCAGTTCCCTAGGGGCGGCCTATGGCTACACCTTC.